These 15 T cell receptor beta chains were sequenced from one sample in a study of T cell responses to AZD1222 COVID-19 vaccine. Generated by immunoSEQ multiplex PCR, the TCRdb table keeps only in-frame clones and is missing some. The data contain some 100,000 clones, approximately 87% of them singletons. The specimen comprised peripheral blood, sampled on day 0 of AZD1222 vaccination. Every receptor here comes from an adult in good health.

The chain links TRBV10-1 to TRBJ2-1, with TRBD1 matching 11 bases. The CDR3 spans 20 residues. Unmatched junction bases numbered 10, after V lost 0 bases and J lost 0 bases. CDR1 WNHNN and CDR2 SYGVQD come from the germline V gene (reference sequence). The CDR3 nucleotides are TGCGCCAGCAGTGAGTCAGTGGACAGGGGGCTACCGAGCTCCTACAATGAGCAGTTCTTC. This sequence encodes CASSESVDRGLPSSYNEQFF.

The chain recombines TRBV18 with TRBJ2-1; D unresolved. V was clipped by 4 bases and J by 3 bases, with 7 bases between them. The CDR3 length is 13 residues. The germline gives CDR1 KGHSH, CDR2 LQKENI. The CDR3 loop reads CASSQEYYNEQFF. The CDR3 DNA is TGTGCCAGCTCACAAGAGTACTACAATGAGCAGTTCTTC.

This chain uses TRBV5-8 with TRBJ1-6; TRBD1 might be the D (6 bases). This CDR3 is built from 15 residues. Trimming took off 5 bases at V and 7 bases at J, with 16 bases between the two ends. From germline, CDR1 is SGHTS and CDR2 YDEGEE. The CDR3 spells CASSVGGLRNSPLHF. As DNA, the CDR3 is TGTGCCAGCAGTGTGGGGGGGCTCAGGAATTCACCCCTCCACTTT.

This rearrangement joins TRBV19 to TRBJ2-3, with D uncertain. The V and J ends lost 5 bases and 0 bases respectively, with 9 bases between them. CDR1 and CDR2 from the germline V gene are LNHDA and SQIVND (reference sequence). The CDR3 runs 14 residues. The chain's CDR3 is CASSQEASTDTQYF. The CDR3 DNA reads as TGTGCCAGTAGTCAAGAAGCTAGCACAGATACGCAGTATTTT. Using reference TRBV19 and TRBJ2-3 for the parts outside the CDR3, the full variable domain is DGGITQSPKYLFRKEGQNVTLSCEQNLNHDAMYWYRQDPGQGLRLIYYSQIVNDFQKGDIAEGYSVSREKKESFPLTVTSAQKNPTAFYLCASSQEASTDTQYFGPGTRLTVL.

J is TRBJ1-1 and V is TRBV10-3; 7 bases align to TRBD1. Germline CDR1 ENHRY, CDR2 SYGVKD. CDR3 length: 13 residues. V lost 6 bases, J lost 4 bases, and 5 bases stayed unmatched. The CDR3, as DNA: TGTGCCATCAGAGACAGGGAGGCCACTGAAGCTTTCTTT. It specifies CAIRDREATEAFF.

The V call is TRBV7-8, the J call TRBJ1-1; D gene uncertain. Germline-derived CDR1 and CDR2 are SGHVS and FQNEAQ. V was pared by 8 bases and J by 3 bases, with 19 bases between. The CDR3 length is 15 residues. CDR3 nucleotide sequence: TGTGCCAGCTTCTTACGGTCAGGCGTTGACACTGAAGCTTTCTTT. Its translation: CASFLRSGVDTEAFF. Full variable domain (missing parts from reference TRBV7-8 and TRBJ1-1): GAGVSQSPRYKVAKRGQDVALRCDPISGHVSLFWYQQALGQGPEFLTYFQNEAQLDKSGLPSDRFFAERPEGSVSTLKIQRTQQEDSAVYLCASFLRSGVDTEAFFGQGTRLTVV.

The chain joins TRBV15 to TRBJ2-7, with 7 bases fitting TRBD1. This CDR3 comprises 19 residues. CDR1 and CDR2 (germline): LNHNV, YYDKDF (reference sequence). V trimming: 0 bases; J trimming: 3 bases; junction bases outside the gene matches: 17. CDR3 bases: TGTGCCACCAGCAGAGATCGGAGTGACAGGGACAATTATGTCTACGAGCAGTACTTC. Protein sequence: CATSRDRSDRDNYVYEQYF. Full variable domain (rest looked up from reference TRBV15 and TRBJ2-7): DAMVIQNPRYQVTQFGKPVTLSCSQTLNHNVMYWYQQKSSQAPKLLFHYYDKDFNNEADTPDNFQSRRPNTSFCFLDIRSPGLGDTAMYLCATSRDRSDRDNYVYEQYFGPGTRLTVT.

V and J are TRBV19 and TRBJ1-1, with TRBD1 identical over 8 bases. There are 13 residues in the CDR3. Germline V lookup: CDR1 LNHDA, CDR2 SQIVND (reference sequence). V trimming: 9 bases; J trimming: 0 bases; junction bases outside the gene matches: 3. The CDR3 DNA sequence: TGTGCCAGCGGACAGGGACTGAACACTGAAGCTTTCTTT. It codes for CASGQGLNTEAFF.

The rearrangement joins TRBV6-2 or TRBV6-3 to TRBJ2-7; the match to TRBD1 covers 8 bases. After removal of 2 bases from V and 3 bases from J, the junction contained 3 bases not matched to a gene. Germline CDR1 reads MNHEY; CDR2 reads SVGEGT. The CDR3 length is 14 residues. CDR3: CASSYPTGGYEQYF. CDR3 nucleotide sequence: TGTGCCAGCAGTTACCCAACAGGGGGCTACGAGCAGTACTTC.

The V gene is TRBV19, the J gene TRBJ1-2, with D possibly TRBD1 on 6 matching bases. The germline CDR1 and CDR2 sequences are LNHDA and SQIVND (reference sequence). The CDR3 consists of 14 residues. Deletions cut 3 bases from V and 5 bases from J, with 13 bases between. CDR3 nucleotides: TGTGCCAGTAGTATCGGGGAGGACAGTTATGGCTACACCTTC. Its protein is CASSIGEDSYGYTF.

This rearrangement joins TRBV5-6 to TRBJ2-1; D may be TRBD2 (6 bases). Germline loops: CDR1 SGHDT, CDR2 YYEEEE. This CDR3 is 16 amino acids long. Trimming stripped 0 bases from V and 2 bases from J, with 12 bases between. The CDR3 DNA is TGTGCCAGCAGCTTGGTTGGTAGCGGAGCCTACAATGAGCAGTTCTTC. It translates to CASSLVGSGAYNEQFF.

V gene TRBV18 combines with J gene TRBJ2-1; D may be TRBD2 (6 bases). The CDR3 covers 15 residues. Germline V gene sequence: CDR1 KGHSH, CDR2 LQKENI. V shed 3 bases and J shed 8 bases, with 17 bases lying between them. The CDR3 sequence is CASSPQEGRADEQFF. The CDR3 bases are TGTGCCAGCTCACCCCAGGAGGGCAGGGCCGATGAGCAGTTCTTC.

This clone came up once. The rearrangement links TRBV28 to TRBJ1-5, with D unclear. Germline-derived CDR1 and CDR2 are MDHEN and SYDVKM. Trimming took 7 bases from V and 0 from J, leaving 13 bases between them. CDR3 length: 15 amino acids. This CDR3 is CASTKLEVSNQPQHF. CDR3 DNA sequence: TGTGCCAGCACCAAACTGGAGGTTAGCAATCAGCCCCAGCATTTT.

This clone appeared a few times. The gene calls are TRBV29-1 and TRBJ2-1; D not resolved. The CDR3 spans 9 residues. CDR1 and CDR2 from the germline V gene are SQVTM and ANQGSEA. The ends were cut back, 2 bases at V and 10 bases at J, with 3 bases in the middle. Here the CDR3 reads CSVEREQFF. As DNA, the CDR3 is TGCAGCGTTGAAAGGGAGCAGTTCTTC.

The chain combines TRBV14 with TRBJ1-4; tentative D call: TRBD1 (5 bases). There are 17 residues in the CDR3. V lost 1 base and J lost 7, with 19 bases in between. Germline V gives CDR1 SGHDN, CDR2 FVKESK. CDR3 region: CASSQGGLGTGIEKLFF. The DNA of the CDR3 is TGTGCCAGCAGCCAAGGGGGTCTAGGGACCGGAATTGAAAAACTGTTTTTT.